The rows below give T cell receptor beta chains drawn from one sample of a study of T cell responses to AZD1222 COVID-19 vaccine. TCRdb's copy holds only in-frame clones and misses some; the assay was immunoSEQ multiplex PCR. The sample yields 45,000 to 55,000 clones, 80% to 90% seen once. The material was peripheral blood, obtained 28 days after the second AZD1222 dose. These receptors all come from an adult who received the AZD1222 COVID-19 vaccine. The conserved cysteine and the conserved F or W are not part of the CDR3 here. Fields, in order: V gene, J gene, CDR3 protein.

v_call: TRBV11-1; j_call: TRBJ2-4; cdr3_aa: ASSSRQGIGDIQY
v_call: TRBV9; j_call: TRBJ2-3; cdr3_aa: ASSVSSTGGTDTQY
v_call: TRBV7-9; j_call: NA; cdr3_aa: ASSLAGPVQF
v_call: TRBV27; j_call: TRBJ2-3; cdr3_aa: ASSLLTDTQY
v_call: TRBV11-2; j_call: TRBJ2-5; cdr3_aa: ASSLSETQY
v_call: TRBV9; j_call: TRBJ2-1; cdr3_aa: ASSPHSGGNGEQF
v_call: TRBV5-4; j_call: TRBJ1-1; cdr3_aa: ASRTGLVMNTEAF
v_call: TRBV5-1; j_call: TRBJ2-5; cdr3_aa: ASSPGLAGGLVETQY
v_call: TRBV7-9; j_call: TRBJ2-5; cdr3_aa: ASSRLAGVQETQY
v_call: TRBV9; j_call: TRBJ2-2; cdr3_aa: ASSVVGDTGELF
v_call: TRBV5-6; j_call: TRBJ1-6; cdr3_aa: ASSSLRQGNNSPLH
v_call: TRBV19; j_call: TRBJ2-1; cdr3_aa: ASTRGMSSYNEQF
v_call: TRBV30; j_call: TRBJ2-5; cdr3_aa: AWNPTLQETQY
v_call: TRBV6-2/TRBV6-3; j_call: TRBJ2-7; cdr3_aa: ASSYSGDYEQY
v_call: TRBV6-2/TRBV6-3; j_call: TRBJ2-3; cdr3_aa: ASSYSIKNTDTQY
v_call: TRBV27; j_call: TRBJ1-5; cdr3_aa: ASSLNRHSNQPQH
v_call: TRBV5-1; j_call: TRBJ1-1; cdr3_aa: ASSLDRGQNTEAF
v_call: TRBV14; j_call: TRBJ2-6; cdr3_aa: ASSQEPATIRSGANVLT
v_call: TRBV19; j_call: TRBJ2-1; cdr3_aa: ASTRRQRGRFPNNEQF
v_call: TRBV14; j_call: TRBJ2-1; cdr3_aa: ASSQEKANSYNEQF
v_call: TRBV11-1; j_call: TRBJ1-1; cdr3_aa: ASSLYEGLGTEAF
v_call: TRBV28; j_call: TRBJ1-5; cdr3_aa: ASISSNQPQH
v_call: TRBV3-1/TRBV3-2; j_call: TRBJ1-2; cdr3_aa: ASSQTGGRGNYGYT
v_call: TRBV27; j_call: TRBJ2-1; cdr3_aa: ASSKASISYNEQF